The present T cell receptor (beta chain) was sequenced within a study of OX40 agonist ivuxolimab in advanced cancers. Study summary: One patient with hepatocellular carcinoma and two with cutaneous melanoma, three in all, had partial responses. Study conclusions and caveats: In the expanded peripheral T cells, antigen specificity was never determined.

Notes on this clone: What it binds is unknown.

Drawing of blood for sampling happened at baseline, at cycle 4 day 1, and at cycle 7 day 1. The table came from immunoSEQ multiplex PCR; TCRdb's copy has only in-frame clones and leaves some out. This repertoire shows over 85,000 clones, around 94% found once; its top ten account for about 0.3%. The sample consisted of CD4+ or CD8+ T cells sorted from blood, taken in a trial of the OX40 agonist ivuxolimab. The source of this sequence is an adult with an advanced solid tumor such as melanoma, head and neck, liver or kidney cancer.

The DNA for the CDR3 is TGTGCCAGCTCTCAATCACTAGCGGGAGTGTACAATGAGCAGTTCTTC. Amino acid sequence: CASSQSLAGVYNEQFF. The genes are TRBV18 and TRBJ2-1, with 11 bases that match TRBD2. The length of the CDR3 is 16 residues. Unmatched junction bases numbered 8, after V lost 6 bases and J lost 4 bases. Looked up from germline, CDR1 is KGHSH and CDR2 is LQKENI.